What follows describes a single T cell receptor (beta chain). Its cognate antigen is unknown. The sample is drawn from a study of response to subunit inactivated influenza vaccine. V lost 3 bases, J lost 15 bases, and 9 bases stayed unmatched. In germline, CDR1 is DFQATT, CDR2 SNEGSKA (reference sequence). The CDR3 contains 12 residues. Whole-study findings and limits: Authors suggested few new T cells are recruited by each seasonal influenza vaccination.

TCRdb independently ran MiXCR on the RT-PCR reads; one entry per CDR3 protein. The table lists under 550,000 distinct CDR3 sequences, roughly 7.9% of them singletons. The TCR comes from a man aged 50 to 69 who received an inactivated influenza vaccine. This specimen consisted of PBMCs from blood, obtained 23 to 25 months after vaccination. This sequence joins TRBV20-1 and TRBJ2-1; 9 bases align to TRBD2. CDR3 sequence (DNA): TGCAGTGCTAGGGCCGTAGCGGGAGTGGGGTTCTTC. Translated, it gives CSARAVAGVGFF.